Below, 5 T cell receptor beta chains from the same sample are listed, as sequenced in a study of T cell responses to AZD1222 COVID-19 vaccine (dated by TCRdb to the early 2020s). Receptor amplification or capture employed the immunoSEQ multiplex PCR assay. TCRdb took this table from immuneACCESS and kept in-frame rearrangements with V and J called. Such tables lack part of the clones; where checked against another copy, unresolved V genes explain under half of the gap, and the rest is unexplained. This sample has 150,000 to 200,000 clones in its table, and roughly nine tenths of those were observed once. Approximately 0.98% of the sample belongs to the ten largest clones. The meaning of the sample's time point label: about 28 days (+/-7) after the second vaccine dose. This specimen consisted of peripheral blood, obtained 28 days after the second AZD1222 dose. Receptors were obtained from an adult who received the AZD1222 COVID-19 vaccine.

The gene calls are TRBV6-5 and TRBJ1-6; D gene ambiguous. The CDR3 has 16 residues. Germline CDR1 and CDR2: MNHEY and SVGAGI. Trimming stripped 1 base from V and 2 bases from J, with 9 bases between. CDR3 in amino acids: CASSYWGVTYNSPLHF. Here the CDR3 DNA reads TGTGCCAGCAGTTACTGGGGTGTCACCTATAATTCACCCCTCCACTTT.

The count of this clone is one. The chain couples TRBV10-3 to TRBJ1-3; D is undetermined. The CDR3 is 16 amino acids. Germline V gene sequence: CDR1 ENHRY, CDR2 SYGVKD. Trimming pared 5 bases from V and 3 bases from J, leaving 17 bases between. The DNA for the CDR3 is TGTGCCATCAGTTACACCCAGGAGGCATATGGAAACACCATATATTTT. It yields the protein CAISYTQEAYGNTIYF.

The chain joins TRBV3-1 (or the pseudogene TRBV3-2) to TRBJ1-1, with D uncertain. Germline loops: CDR1 LGHDT, CDR2 YNNKEL (reference sequence). The CDR3 is 14 amino acids. V gave up 1 base and J gave up 0 bases, with 6 bases separating them. CDR3 amino acids: CASSQAIMNTEAFF. Written as DNA, the CDR3 is TGTGCCAGCAGCCAAGCTATCATGAACACTGAAGCTTTCTTT.

The chain links TRBV4-1 to TRBJ2-7; D is possibly TRBD1 or TRBD2 (5 bases each). Germline V gene data show CDR1 as MGHRA and CDR2 as YSYEKL. V was cut by 2 bases and J by 2 bases, with 13 bases left in between. The CDR3 has 15 residues. The CDR3 bases are TGCGCCAGCAGCCAAACAGGACTCTCTACCTACGAGCAGTACTTC. Residues: CASSQTGLSTYEQYF.

The rearrangement joins TRBV5-1 to TRBJ2-5; 11 positions agree with TRBD2. J gave up 4 bases and V 1 base, and 6 bases lay outside the gene matches. This CDR3 spans 16 amino acids. Germline loops: CDR1 SGHRS, CDR2 YFSETQ. CDR3 region: CASSLRSGGARETQYF. CDR3 DNA: TGCGCCAGCAGCTTGCGTAGCGGGGGGGCCCGAGAGACCCAGTACTTC.